These T cell receptor beta chains were read from a single sample in a study of blood T cell repertoires in COVID-19. Clones were sequenced by immunoSEQ multiplex PCR, and TCRdb holds only the in-frame ones, with some missing. The sample lists 200,000 to 250,000 clones; around 80% were seen once. Sample: peripheral blood. These receptors all come from a woman of 80 years or more with acute or convalescent COVID-19. Both conserved end residues are part of each CDR3. Fields, in order: clone size, D gene, J gene, V gene, CDR3 protein, CDR3 DNA. The D gene is left open where the match is weak. The size field is filled for only some rows; it gives once, few, many or a size class.

size: .; D: .; J: TRBJ2-7; V: TRBV11-2; CDR3: CASSLGHIEQYF; DNA: TGTGCCAGCAGCCTGGGACACATCGAGCAGTACTTC
size: .; D: .; J: TRBJ1-1; V: TRBV7-3; CDR3: CASSLTGIEAFF; DNA: TGTGCCAGCAGCTTAACGGGCATTGAAGCTTTCTTT
size: few; D: .; J: TRBJ1-5; V: TRBV6-5; CDR3: CASRLTGNQPQHF; DNA: TGTGCCAGCAGACTTACAGGAAATCAGCCCCAGCATTTT
size: .; D: TRBD2; J: TRBJ2-1; V: TRBV12-3/TRBV12-4; CDR3: CASSFREDNEQFF; DNA: TGTGCCAGCAGTTTTCGGGAGGACAATGAGCAGTTCTTC
size: .; D: TRBD2; J: TRBJ2-1; V: TRBV18; CDR3: CASSPDLADNEQFF; DNA: TGTGCCAGCTCACCCGACCTAGCGGACAATGAGCAGTTCTTC
size: .; D: .; J: TRBJ2-5; V: TRBV18; CDR3: CASSTGMKETQYF; DNA: TGTGCCAGCTCTACCGGGATGAAAGAGACCCAGTACTTC
size: .; D: TRBD1; J: TRBJ1-5; V: TRBV6-5; CDR3: CASRPGQGLVWPQHF; DNA: TGTGCCAGCAGGCCGGGACAGGGACTGGTTTGGCCCCAGCATTTT
size: once; D: .; J: TRBJ1-2; V: TRBV3-1/TRBV3-2; CDR3: CASSQGARQAAGYTF; DNA: TGTGCCAGCAGCCAAGGGGCTCGACAGGCCGCCGGCTACACCTTC
size: .; D: TRBD2; J: TRBJ2-7; V: TRBV4-3; CDR3: CASSQDASGNAYEQYF; DNA: TGCGCCAGCAGCCAAGACGCTAGCGGGAACGCCTACGAGCAGTACTTC
size: .; D: .; J: TRBJ1-2; V: TRBV4-2; CDR3: CASSRGEGANYGYTF; DNA: TGTGCCAGCAGCCGGGGGGAGGGTGCCAACTATGGCTACACCTTC
size: .; D: TRBD2; J: TRBJ2-1; V: TRBV5-1; CDR3: CASSLLTSGYNEQFF; DNA: TGCGCCAGCAGCTTGCTGACTAGCGGCTACAATGAGCAGTTCTTC